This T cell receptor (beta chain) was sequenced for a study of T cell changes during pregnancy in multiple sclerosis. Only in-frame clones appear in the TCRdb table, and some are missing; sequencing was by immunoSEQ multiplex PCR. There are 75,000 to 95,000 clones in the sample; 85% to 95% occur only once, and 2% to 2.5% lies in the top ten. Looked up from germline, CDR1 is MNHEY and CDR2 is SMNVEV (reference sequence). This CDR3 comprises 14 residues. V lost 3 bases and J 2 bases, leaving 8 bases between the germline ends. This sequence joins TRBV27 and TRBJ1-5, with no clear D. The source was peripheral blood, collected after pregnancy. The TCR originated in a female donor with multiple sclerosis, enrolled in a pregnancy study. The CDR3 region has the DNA TGTGCCAGCAGTTTGGGGAGCGGCAATCAGCCCCAGCATTTT. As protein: CASSLGSGNQPQHF.